The 27 T cell receptor beta chains given below trace back to one sample, sequenced in a study of shared clonotypes between healthy human individuals. Repertoires were generated with immunoSEQ multiplex PCR, while TCRdb's copy carries only in-frame clones and drops some. In the table there are millions of clones, 85% to 95% of which are singletons. Source material: naive CD4+ T cells sorted from blood. Subset indicated: CD45RA+ positively selected. These receptors originate from a young man in good health.

V usage is TRBV5-1 and J usage is TRBJ2-3; perhaps D is TRBD1 or TRBD2 (5 bases each). V dropped 3 bases and J dropped 3 bases, with 11 bases sitting between them. Germline CDR1 and CDR2: SGHRS and YFSETQ. The CDR3 is 14 amino acids. CDR3 coding DNA: TGCGCCAGCAGCTGGGGGTGGGCAACAGATACGCAGTATTTT. It translates to CASSWGWATDTQYF. The whole variable domain, remainder taken from reference TRBV5-1 and TRBJ2-3, is KAGVTQTPRYLIKTRGQQVTLSCSPISGHRSVSWYQQTPGQGLQFLFEYFSETQRNKGNFPGRFSGRQFSNSRSEMNVSTLELGDSALYLCASSWGWATDTQYFGPGTRLTVL.

V and J are TRBV9 and TRBJ2-1; weak D call: TRBD1 (5 bases). V was trimmed by 0 bases and J by 10 bases, leaving 14 bases between them. The germline V gene encodes CDR1 SGDLS and CDR2 YYNGEE. This CDR3 comprises 14 residues. This CDR3 reads CASSVGRVIGEQFF. CDR3 bases: TGTGCCAGCAGCGTAGGCAGGGTAATAGGGGAGCAGTTCTTC. The whole variable domain, remainder taken from reference TRBV9 and TRBJ2-1, is DSGVTQTPKHLITATGQRVTLRCSPRSGDLSVYWYQQSLDQGLQFLIQYYNGEERAKGNILERFSAQQFPDLHSELNLSSLELGDSALYFCASSVGRVIGEQFFGPGTRLTVL.

The chain links TRBV7-9 to TRBJ2-7; the match to TRBD2 covers 10 bases. The germline V gene has CDR1 SEHNR and CDR2 FQNEAQ (reference sequence). Unmatched junction bases numbered 6, after V lost 4 bases and J lost 0 bases. The CDR3 totals 16 residues. The CDR3 DNA reads as TGTGCCAGCAGCTACATTAGCGGGGGGCCCTCCTACGAGCAGTACTTC. This encodes CASSYISGGPSYEQYF.

This rearrangement joins TRBV30 to TRBJ2-7; the match to TRBD2 covers 10 bases. After removal of 2 bases from V and 0 bases from J, the junction contained 4 bases not matched to a gene. Germline-derived CDR1 and CDR2 are GTSNPN and SVGIG (reference sequence). This CDR3 comprises 15 residues. Written as DNA, the CDR3 is TGTGCCTGGAGTCCGACTAGCGGGCACTCCTACGAGCAGTACTTC. Its translation is CAWSPTSGHSYEQYF.

This clone was found once. The sample holds other DNA sequences that translate to the same CDR3. In DNA, the CDR3 is TGTGCCAGCAGCTTAAGGGGGGGCAGCACAGATACGCAGTATTTT. Protein: CASSLRGGSTDTQYF. The rearrangement links TRBV7-3 to TRBJ2-3; possibly TRBD2 for D (7 bases). The CDR3 has 15 amino acids. Germline V CDR1 and CDR2: SGHTA, FQGTGA. Trimming stripped 1 base from V and 0 bases from J, with 8 bases between.

J is TRBJ2-1 and V is TRBV2; TRBD2 matches 10 bases. Looked up from germline, CDR1 is SNHLY and CDR2 is FYNNEI. CDR3 length: 14 residues. V was pared by 7 bases and J by 4 bases, with 4 bases of the junction left unmatched. This CDR3 is CASKPSGGYNEQFF. DNA of the CDR3: TGTGCCAGCAAGCCTAGCGGGGGTTACAATGAGCAGTTCTTC.

This chain joins TRBV7-3 and TRBJ2-1; 8 nucleotides line up with TRBD2. The CDR3 sequence is 14 residues long. Germline lookup yields CDR1 SGHTA and CDR2 FQGTGA. V shed 3 bases, J shed 7 bases, and the junction held 5 bases outside the gene matches. The CDR3 is CASSFGGGPNEQFF. CDR3 nucleotides: TGTGCCAGCAGCTTCGGCGGGGGGCCGAATGAGCAGTTCTTC.

This chain links TRBV9 with TRBJ2-2; no reliable D call. V was shortened by 3 bases and J by 5 bases, with 2 bases between the two germline ends. The CDR3 runs 11 residues. Germline CDR1 and CDR2: SGDLS and YYNGEE. CDR3 protein: CASSETGELFF. CDR3 coding DNA: TGTGCCAGCAGCGAGACCGGGGAGCTGTTTTTT.

This clone appeared a few times. The chain has TRBV2 and TRBJ2-7; D perhaps matches TRBD1 (5 bases). The germline V gene encodes CDR1 SNHLY and CDR2 FYNNEI. The CDR3 is 14 amino acids. The V end was cut by 6 bases, the J end by 5 bases, with 17 bases between. CDR3 protein: CASRGAPEHHEQYF. In DNA form, the CDR3 reads TGTGCCAGCAGAGGGGCCCCGGAGCACCACGAGCAGTACTTC.

The V gene is TRBV6-6, the J gene TRBJ1-5; D unclear. The CDR3 spans 13 residues. Germline V CDR1 and CDR2: MNHNY, SVGAGI (reference sequence). Trimming cost V 0 bases and J 5 bases, with 5 bases left between them. CDR3 in DNA: TGTGCCAGCAGTTACTCGTCAGATCAGCCCCAGCATTTT. Protein: CASSYSSDQPQHF.

This chain uses TRBV18 with TRBJ1-3; D is ambiguous. Germline CDR1 reads KGHSH; CDR2 reads LQKENI. The CDR3 is made up of 16 amino acids. V gave up 3 bases and J gave up 0 bases, with 12 bases separating them. CDR3 in amino acids: CASSPSFTDSGNTIYF. CDR3 in DNA: TGTGCCAGCTCACCCTCTTTCACGGACTCTGGAAACACCATATATTTT.

This rearrangement joins TRBV13 to TRBJ2-7; no clear D. Looked up from germline, CDR1 is PRHDT and CDR2 is FYEKMQ (reference sequence). With 3 bases removed from V and 4 bases from J, the gap between germline ends came to 7 bases. CDR3 length: 12 amino acids. CDR3 bases: TGTGCCAGCAGCTTTGCGGCTTACGAGCAGTACTTC. It yields the protein CASSFAAYEQYF.

The genes are TRBV10-2 and TRBJ2-7, with TRBD1 matching over 8 bases. The CDR3 is 15 residues long. Germline CDR1 reads WSHSY; CDR2 reads SAAADI. Trimming at V came to 7 bases and at J to 4 bases, leaving 12 bases not matched to a gene. The CDR3 region has the DNA TGCGCCAGCAAATATCGGGCAGGGGGCATGTACGAGCAGTACTTC. Translated: CASKYRAGGMYEQYF.

The V call is TRBV6-1, the J call TRBJ1-3, with a weak D call TRBD1 (5 bases). V gave up 3 bases and J gave up 4 bases, with 10 bases separating them. The CDR3 has 14 residues. CDR1 is MNHNS and CDR2 is SASEGT in the germline V gene. The CDR3 here is CASSEKGRGNTIYF. DNA of the CDR3: TGTGCCAGCAGTGAGAAGGGGCGCGGAAACACCATATATTTT.

The chain has TRBV30 and TRBJ1-4; 9 nucleotides agree with TRBD1. V shed 5 bases and J 4 bases; nucleotides not matched to a gene: 11. The CDR3 is made up of 16 amino acids. Germline V gives CDR1 GTSNPN, CDR2 SVGIG (reference sequence). The CDR3 DNA reads as TGTGCCTGGGGCCGGACAGGGGTTCCTAGTAATGAAAAACTGTTTTTT. The encoded protein is CAWGRTGVPSNEKLFF.

V gene TRBV2 combines with J gene TRBJ1-4; D is possibly TRBD1 (5 bases). Germline assignment: CDR1 SNHLY and CDR2 FYNNEI. Trimming removed 7 bases at V and 8 bases at J, with 20 bases between. This CDR3 spans 15 amino acids. CDR3 in amino acids: CASTRVDPGREKLFF. CDR3 in DNA: TGTGCCAGCACCCGGGTAGATCCGGGGCGGGAAAAACTGTTTTTT.

This clone has just one count. The chain couples TRBV10-1 to TRBJ2-5; D is ambiguous. V was shortened by 3 bases and J by 5 bases, with 13 bases between the two germline ends. Germline V gene data show CDR1 as WNHNN and CDR2 as SYGVQD (reference sequence). This CDR3 region has 14 residues. This CDR3 reads CASSEGSPPETQYF. The DNA for the CDR3 is TGCGCCAGCAGTGAAGGTAGCCCACCCGAGACCCAGTACTTC.

As for this clone: In the same sample, other DNA sequences code for this CDR3. The chain combines TRBV10-1 with TRBJ1-3; D is unresolved. This CDR3 has 15 amino acids. The germline CDR1 and CDR2 sequences are WNHNN and SYGVQD (reference sequence). Trimming shortened V by 3 bases and J by 0 bases, and 9 bases separated the two germline ends. In DNA form, the CDR3 reads TGCGCCAGCAGTGAATCCGGGTCCTCTGGAAACACCATATATTTT. This encodes CASSESGSSGNTIYF.

The DNA for the CDR3 is TGTGCCAGCAGCGACGACAGGGGGCGAGATACGCAGTATTTT. This translates into CASSDDRGRDTQYF. The chain carries TRBV2 and TRBJ2-3, with 10 positions matching TRBD1. Germline CDR1 SNHLY, CDR2 FYNNEI. CDR3 length equals 14 residues. V shed 6 bases, J shed 5 bases, and the junction held 5 bases outside the gene matches. Full variable domain (remainder filled in from reference TRBV2 and TRBJ2-3): EPEVTQTPSHQVTQMGQEVILRCVPISNHLYFYWYRQILGQKVEFLVSFYNNEISEKSEIFDDQFSVERPDGSNFTLKIRSTKLEDSAMYFCASSDDRGRDTQYFGPGTRLTVL.

The V gene is TRBV11-2, the J gene TRBJ2-7; no reliable D call. CDR1 and CDR2 from the germline V gene are SGHAT and FQNNGV. CDR3 size: 12 residues. Trimming removed 0 bases from V and 6 bases from J, with 6 bases in between. CDR3 coding DNA: TGTGCCAGCAGCTTAGAAATCCCCGAGCAGTACTTC. Amino acid sequence: CASSLEIPEQYF.

This clone was seen a single time. V and J are TRBV15 and TRBJ1-5; TRBD1 aligns across 8 bases. CDR1 is LNHNV and CDR2 is YYDKDF in the germline V gene (reference sequence). The CDR3 runs 17 residues. After removal of 8 bases from V and 0 bases from J, the junction contained 12 bases not matched to a gene. The CDR3 region has the DNA TGTGCCACCTCCGGGCAGGGGGCCTTCTTTAGCAATCAGCCCCAGCATTTT. Protein product: CATSGQGAFFSNQPQHF.

V gene TRBV30 combines with J gene TRBJ2-5; 14 nucleotides line up with TRBD2. The CDR3 spans 17 residues. With 0 bases clipped from V and 4 bases from J, the junction kept 7 bases outside the gene matches. In germline, CDR1 is GTSNPN, CDR2 SVGIG (reference sequence). CDR3 amino acids: CAWSVQTSGGAGETQYF. CDR3 coding DNA: TGTGCCTGGAGTGTACAGACTAGCGGGGGGGCAGGAGAGACCCAGTACTTC.

V gene TRBV28 combines with J gene TRBJ1-4; D remains unclear. This CDR3 region has 15 residues. Germline V CDR1 and CDR2: MDHEN, SYDVKM. V was pared by 6 bases and J by 5 bases, with 16 bases between. In DNA, the CDR3 is TGTGCCAGCAGAAGTACTACGGGCTTCAATGAAAAACTGTTTTTT. It is translated as CASRSTTGFNEKLFF.

This clone was seen once. The chain has TRBV6-5 and TRBJ2-5, with TRBD2 identical over 11 bases. The ends lost 6 bases at V and 1 base at J; junction bases unmatched: 4. Per the germline V gene, CDR1 is MNHEY and CDR2 is SVGAGI. This CDR3 is 15 amino acids long. CDR3 nucleotides: TGTGCCAGCAGCCGACTAGCGGGGACCCAAGAGACCCAGTACTTC. It yields the protein CASSRLAGTQETQYF.

V usage is TRBV18 and J usage is TRBJ1-2; TRBD1 agrees at 8 bases. CDR3 length: 14 amino acids. Germline V gene lookup returns CDR1 KGHSH and CDR2 LQKENI. With V trimmed by 3 bases and J by 6 bases, 6 bases remained unmatched. The CDR3 DNA sequence: TGTGCCAGCTCACCTAGCAGGGGGCTAGATGGCTACACCTTC. Encoded protein: CASSPSRGLDGYTF.

The chain combines TRBV6-5 with TRBJ2-1; 8 nucleotides line up with TRBD2. The CDR3 contains 14 residues. V lost 6 bases, J lost 7 bases, and 8 bases stayed unmatched. Germline V gives CDR1 MNHEY, CDR2 SVGAGI. The DNA for the CDR3 is TGTGCCAGCAGGATTGGGACTAGTTGGAATGAGCAGTTCTTC. It is translated as CASRIGTSWNEQFF.

V usage is TRBV5-6 and J usage is TRBJ2-3; the match to TRBD2 covers 8 bases. The germline V gene has CDR1 SGHDT and CDR2 YYEEEE. CDR3 size: 16 residues. Losses at the gene ends were 0 bases for V and 1 base for J; bases not matched to a gene: 4. This CDR3 is CASSLAERGRTDTQYF. CDR3 in DNA: TGTGCCAGCAGCTTGGCGGAGCGGGGGCGCACAGATACGCAGTATTTT.